Shown below are 7 T cell receptor beta chains from a single sample sequenced in a study of CD8 T cells in ankylosing spondylitis. TCRdb re-derived calls from the 5' RACE reads in MiXCR, one entry per CDR3 protein. Of around 490,000 distinct CDR3 sequences listed, roughly 5% were seen once; the top ten hold around 3.5%. No antigen has been identified for these receptors. Study-level findings and limits: Among TCR beta sequences, a motif of fewer than 10 highly homologous variants appeared characteristic of ankylosing spondylitis blood.

Sequencing was done on a sample of blood, either unsorted or a sorted T cell fraction (not recorded which). The receptors here all came from a male donor with ankylosing spondylitis.

This clonotype came up once. The gene calls are TRBV5-1 and TRBJ2-3; possible D gene TRBD1, 5 bases. This CDR3 region has 13 residues. Germline CDR1 SGHRS, CDR2 YFSETQ. Trimming stripped 3 bases from V and 8 bases from J, with 13 bases between. The CDR3 protein is CASSSLLGATQYF. CDR3 bases: TGCGCCAGCAGCTCTCTCCTTGGGGCTACGCAGTATTTT.

Many counts were recorded for this clonotype. The rearrangement uses TRBV7-2 and TRBJ2-7; a weak D match, TRBD1 (5 bases). Looked up from germline, CDR1 is SGHTA and CDR2 is FQGNSA. Trimming pared 4 bases from V and 7 bases from J, leaving 14 bases between. The CDR3 consists of 13 residues. CDR3 bases: TGTGCCAGCAGCTCTTCTAGGGGTTGGGAGCAGTACTTC. Amino acid sequence: CASSSSRGWEQYF.

At least ten counts were recorded for this clonotype. The V gene is TRBV10-3, the J gene TRBJ2-7; D is tentatively TRBD1 or TRBD2 (6 bases each). V was pared by 5 bases and J by 0 bases, with 11 bases between. CDR1 and CDR2 from the germline V gene are ENHRY and SYGVKD. The CDR3 is 14 amino acids. The CDR3 protein is CAISPGADSYEQYF. CDR3 in DNA: TGTGCCATCAGTCCGGGGGCAGACTCCTACGAGCAGTACTTC.

At least ten counts were recorded for this clonotype. This sequence joins TRBV5-5 and TRBJ2-2; D possibly corresponds to TRBD1 (6 bases). The CDR3 loop spans 15 amino acids. The germline V gene encodes CDR1 SGHKS and CDR2 YYEKEE (reference sequence). Trimming pared 5 bases from V and 0 bases from J, leaving 11 bases between. CDR3 amino acids: CASSYRVPNTGELFF. The CDR3 DNA reads TGTGCCAGCAGTTACAGGGTGCCGAACACCGGGGAGCTGTTTTTT.

This clonotype was detected many times. The DNA of the CDR3 is TGTGCCAGCAGGCGGCCCAGGAGCAATCAGCCCCAGCATTTT. As protein: CASRRPRSNQPQHF. This chain links TRBV28 with TRBJ1-5; no clear D gene. In germline, CDR1 is MDHEN, CDR2 SYDVKM. With 6 bases removed from V and 1 base from J, the gap between germline ends came to 10 bases. The CDR3 consists of 14 residues.

Many counts were recorded for this clonotype. The chain combines TRBV6-5 with TRBJ1-3; no clear D gene. The V and J ends lost 2 bases and 7 bases respectively, with 15 bases between them. Germline values: CDR1 MNHEY, CDR2 SVGAGI. The CDR3 has 15 residues. The CDR3 DNA sequence: TGTGCCAGCAGTTACGGACCGGCGCGGTCGAACACCATATATTTT. Residues: CASSYGPARSNTIYF.

The rearrangement links TRBV25-1 to TRBJ2-7; D is possibly TRBD1 or TRBD2 (5 bases each). The CDR3 has 15 amino acids. The V and J ends lost 4 bases and 0 bases respectively, with 13 bases between them. Per the germline V gene, CDR1 is MGHDK and CDR2 is SYGVNS. CDR3 sequence (DNA): TGTGCCAGCAGTGGCCGGGACGGGAACTCCTACGAGCAGTACTTC. It is translated as CASSGRDGNSYEQYF.